The 31 T cell receptor beta chains below all came from one sample that was sequenced in a study of cytomegalovirus exposure and HLA in healthy donors. 13 Jbeta primers and 60 Vbeta primers were used for the PCR. Profiling relied on immunoSEQ multiplex PCR, and the TCRdb table lists in-frame clones only, not all of them. This repertoire shows over 60,000 clones, 70% to 75% found once; its top ten account for 5.4%. Sequenced sample: PBMCs. These receptors were collected from a young woman in good health and CMV-seronegative.

The J gene is TRBJ2-2, the V gene TRBV6-5; a weak D match, TRBD1 (5 bases). This CDR3 has 14 residues. Germline V CDR1 and CDR2: MNHEY, SVGAGI. V was shortened by 4 bases and J by 1 base, with 7 bases between the two germline ends. The CDR3 DNA follows: TGTGCCAGCAGTTGGGGCCAGAACACCGGGGAGCTGTTTTTT. This codes for CASSWGQNTGELFF.

This rearrangement joins TRBV6-1 to TRBJ1-3; 8 bases line up with TRBD1. V lost 3 bases, J lost 7 bases, and 8 bases stayed unmatched. Germline V gene data show CDR1 as MNHNS and CDR2 as SASEGT. CDR3 length equals 15 residues. The CDR3 region is CASSERTGTGNTIYF. The CDR3 nucleotides read TGTGCCAGCAGTGAGCGGACAGGGACCGGGAACACCATATATTTT.

The chain uses TRBV19 and TRBJ2-2; 9 bases are a match to TRBD2. V shed 7 bases and J 3 bases; nucleotides not matched to a gene: 6. Per the germline V gene, CDR1 is LNHDA and CDR2 is SQIVND (reference sequence). The CDR3 is made up of 15 amino acids. For the CDR3, the DNA is TGTGCCAGTACGCGGGGACTAGCCTACACCGGGGAGCTGTTTTTT. Amino acid sequence: CASTRGLAYTGELFF.

In this sample, this clone turned up once. The chain has TRBV11-3 and TRBJ2-1; D gene uncertain. Germline V gives CDR1 SGHNT, CDR2 YENEEA. The CDR3 sequence is 15 residues long. With 1 base removed from V and 8 bases from J, the gap between germline ends came to 15 bases. CDR3 nucleotides: TGTGCCAGCAGCTTAGGATCGGGTGACCCGGATGAGCAGTTCTTC. It specifies CASSLGSGDPDEQFF.

The V and J genes are TRBV7-2 and TRBJ2-7; perhaps TRBD2 as D (6 bases). The length of the CDR3 is 15 residues. V lost 1 base, J lost 2 bases, and 12 bases lay in between. CDR1 is SGHTA, CDR2 FQGNSA, per germline. The CDR3 DNA reads TGTGCCAGCAGCTTAGAAGCGGGTTTCACCTACGAGCAGTACTTC. Translating gives CASSLEAGFTYEQYF.

CDR3 protein: CASSLLDRVGETQYF. The CDR3 nucleotides are TGCGCCAGCAGCTTGTTGGACAGGGTAGGCGAGACCCAGTACTTC. This rearrangement joins TRBV5-1 to TRBJ2-5; 8 nucleotides line up with TRBD1. The CDR3 consists of 15 residues. Germline V gene data show CDR1 as SGHRS and CDR2 as YFSETQ. V dropped 1 base and J dropped 5; count of bases not matched to a gene: 7.

The V and J genes are TRBV5-1 and TRBJ2-1; 7 bases line up with TRBD1. The CDR3 is 15 amino acids. The germline V gene has CDR1 SGHRS and CDR2 YFSETQ. V dropped 4 bases and J dropped 1; count of bases not matched to a gene: 5. Here the CDR3 DNA reads TGCGCCAGCAGCCTCCCGGGACAGTCCTACAATGAGCAGTTCTTC. Translating gives CASSLPGQSYNEQFF.

This clone was seen only a few times. The V call is TRBV6-5, the J call TRBJ2-3; 9 nucleotides line up with TRBD1. After removal of 2 bases from V and 3 bases from J, the junction contained 0 bases not matched to a gene. Germline V gives CDR1 MNHEY, CDR2 SVGAGI. The CDR3 is made up of 14 amino acids. Here the CDR3 DNA reads TGTGCCAGCAGTTACGGACAGGGGACAGATACGCAGTATTTT. It encodes CASSYGQGTDTQYF.

The V gene is TRBV11-2, the J gene TRBJ1-1, with D hard to call. V lost 0 bases and J lost 9, with 11 bases in between. The CDR3 is 13 amino acids. The germline V gene has CDR1 SGHAT and CDR2 FQNNGV. CDR3 protein: CASSLDRGPKAFF. CDR3 sequence (DNA): TGTGCCAGCAGCTTAGATAGAGGGCCGAAAGCTTTCTTT.

Worth noting for this clone: The same CDR3 is also encoded by other DNA sequences in this sample. The chain is built from TRBV5-8 and TRBJ2-1, with D possibly being TRBD1 (5 bases). CDR3 length: 13 residues. Germline V gene sequence: CDR1 SGHTS, CDR2 YDEGEE. V dropped 7 bases and J dropped 14 bases, with 22 bases sitting between them. CDR3 sequence reads: CASDTRQSPRKFF. CDR3 DNA sequence: TGTGCCAGCGATACCAGACAGTCGCCCCGGAAGTTCTTC.

The rearrangement links TRBV15 to TRBJ2-3, with TRBD2 matching 10 bases. This CDR3 has 16 amino acids. The J segment lost 4 bases and the V segment lost 10 bases, leaving 14 bases of the junction unmatched. Germline CDR1 is LNHNV and CDR2 is YYDKDF (reference sequence). The DNA of the CDR3 is TGTGCCAGCAAGGCTAGCGGGAGTGAGGGCTCAGATACGCAGTATTTT. This encodes CASKASGSEGSDTQYF.

The rearrangement joins TRBV30 to TRBJ2-6; D perhaps matches TRBD2 (6 bases). The germline CDR1 and CDR2 sequences are GTSNPN and SVGIG (reference sequence). Trimming took 5 bases from V and 0 from J, leaving 14 bases between them. The CDR3 contains 16 residues. The CDR3 reads CAWGGPGRSGANVLTF. CDR3 nucleotide sequence: TGTGCCTGGGGAGGGCCGGGTCGCTCTGGGGCCAACGTCCTGACTTTC. The complete variable domain, with remaining parts taken from reference TRBV30 and TRBJ2-6, reads SQTIHQWPATLVQPVGSPLSLECTVEGTSNPNLYWYRQAAGRGLQLLFYSVGIGQISSEVPQNLSASRPQDRQFILSSKKLLLSDSGFYLCAWGGPGRSGANVLTFGAGSRLTVL.

Comment on this clone: Distinct nucleotide sequences in the sample also encode this CDR3. The chain carries TRBV10-3 and TRBJ1-5; TRBD1 aligns across 8 bases. The CDR3 totals 14 residues. CDR1 and CDR2 (germline): ENHRY, SYGVKD. V lost 6 bases and J lost 6; bases outside the gene matches: 7. DNA of the CDR3: TGTGCCATCAGCGTTCAGGGGGCGGGTCAGCCCCAGCATTTT. Amino acids: CAISVQGAGQPQHF.

This clone was found once. V is TRBV5-1 and J is TRBJ1-1; no clear D gene. Trimming cost V 0 bases and J 4 bases, with 13 bases left between them. The CDR3 sequence is 15 residues long. Germline CDR1 and CDR2: SGHRS and YFSETQ. CDR3 bases: TGCGCCAGCAGCTTGGTGACCGAAAGCGGCACTGAAGCTTTCTTT. Protein product: CASSLVTESGTEAFF.

The chain combines TRBV5-1 with TRBJ2-7; D not resolved. Trimming removed 2 bases at V and 3 bases at J, with 15 bases between. This CDR3 spans 15 amino acids. Per germline, CDR1 SGHRS and CDR2 YFSETQ. The CDR3 sequence is CASSFGELANYEQYF. The CDR3 region has the DNA TGCGCCAGCAGCTTTGGTGAACTTGCTAACTACGAGCAGTACTTC.

The DNA for the CDR3 is TGTGCCAGTACCACCTGGGACAACCGGGAAGGAAACACCATATATTTT. It specifies CASTTWDNREGNTIYF. The V and J genes are TRBV19 and TRBJ1-3; tentatively, D is TRBD1 (6 bases). The V gene lost 7 bases and the J gene lost 4 bases, with 20 bases spanning the gap. Germline lookup yields CDR1 LNHDA and CDR2 SQIVND (reference sequence). The CDR3 covers 16 residues.

The chain is built from TRBV6-5 and TRBJ2-7, with TRBD2 matching 13 bases. The CDR3 totals 15 residues. With V trimmed by 5 bases and J by 5 bases, 6 bases remained unmatched. The germline V gene encodes CDR1 MNHEY and CDR2 SVGAGI. The CDR3 DNA reads as TGTGCCAGCAGTCGACTAGCGGGGGGTCTCGACGAGCAGTACTTC. Its protein is CASSRLAGGLDEQYF.

This chain uses TRBV19 with TRBJ2-1; tentative D call: TRBD2 (5 bases). Trimming stripped 3 bases from V and 3 bases from J, with 12 bases between. The V gene's germline CDR1 is LNHDA and CDR2 SQIVND (reference sequence). This CDR3 spans 15 amino acids. The CDR3 DNA is TGTGCCAGTAGTATCCCAGCGGACCTCTACAATGAGCAGTTCTTC. The encoded protein is CASSIPADLYNEQFF.

This clone was picked up a small number of times. This rearrangement joins TRBV27 to TRBJ1-2; TRBD1 matches 8 bases. The J segment lost 7 bases and the V segment lost 4 bases, leaving 8 bases of the junction unmatched. Germline V gene data show CDR1 as MNHEY and CDR2 as SMNVEV (reference sequence). The CDR3 runs 14 residues. The CDR3 region is CASSWGSGGSGYTF. The CDR3 region has the DNA TGTGCCAGCAGTTGGGGTTCAGGGGGCAGTGGCTACACCTTC.

The J gene is TRBJ1-5, the V gene TRBV19; D not resolved. The CDR3 has 14 residues. V was pared by 1 base and J by 4 bases, with 8 bases between. Germline values: CDR1 LNHDA, CDR2 SQIVND (reference sequence). DNA for the CDR3: TGTGCCAGTAGTATAGGACGGGGAAATCAGCCCCAGCATTTT. It yields the protein CASSIGRGNQPQHF.

This clone was recorded a few times. The V gene is TRBV6-5, the J gene TRBJ2-7; 7 bases match TRBD2. Per the germline V gene, CDR1 is MNHEY and CDR2 is SVGAGI. V shed 8 bases, J shed 4 bases, and the junction held 8 bases outside the gene matches. The CDR3 is made up of 13 amino acids. The CDR3 loop is CASWGGVGYEQYF. As DNA, the CDR3 is TGTGCCAGCTGGGGGGGGGTCGGGTACGAGCAGTACTTC.

The V gene is TRBV27, the J gene TRBJ2-5; no firm D call. The CDR3 spans 12 residues. The V end was cut by 3 bases, the J end by 5 bases, with 7 bases between. Germline assignment: CDR1 MNHEY and CDR2 SMNVEV (reference sequence). The CDR3 is CASSLNAETQYF. In DNA form, the CDR3 reads TGTGCCAGCAGTTTGAATGCGGAGACCCAGTACTTC.

The CDR3 spells CASSPTGGRVATNEKLFF. The DNA for the CDR3 is TGTGCCAGCAGCCCTACGGGGGGTCGGGTTGCAACTAATGAAAAACTGTTTTTT. This chain connects TRBV7-9 to TRBJ1-4, with a tentative D call TRBD1 (5 bases). Germline V gene lookup returns CDR1 SEHNR and CDR2 FQNEAQ (reference sequence). The CDR3 has 18 residues. Deletions cut 5 bases from V and 0 bases from J, with 19 bases between.

This sequence joins TRBV27 and TRBJ2-2; 10 nucleotides agree with TRBD1. The junction had 2 bases not matched to a gene; V was cut back by 4 bases and J by 6 bases. This CDR3 contains 14 residues. Germline V gene data show CDR1 as MNHEY and CDR2 as SMNVEV (reference sequence). The CDR3 loop is CASSWDRGAGELFF. DNA of the CDR3: TGTGCCAGCAGTTGGGACAGGGGTGCCGGGGAGCTGTTTTTT.

The V and J genes are TRBV7-9 and TRBJ2-1; 7 bases align to TRBD2. The CDR3 runs 15 residues. Germline V lookup: CDR1 SEHNR, CDR2 FQNEAQ (reference sequence). Germline trimming cut 0 bases from V and 7 bases from J; bases unmatched to any gene: 6. The chain's CDR3 is CASSLALAGVNEQFF. DNA for the CDR3: TGTGCCAGCAGCTTAGCCCTGGCGGGAGTGAATGAGCAGTTCTTC.

By its share, this clone is medium-sized. The chain uses TRBV6-5 and TRBJ1-1; no definite D call. With 3 bases removed from V and 4 bases from J, the gap between germline ends came to 12 bases. The CDR3 covers 14 residues. The germline CDR1 and CDR2 sequences are MNHEY and SVGAGI. As DNA, the CDR3 is TGTGCCAGCAGTTATGGGCAGGTGGGCACTGAAGCTTTCTTT. Its protein is CASSYGQVGTEAFF.

This clone was observed a handful of times. V and J are TRBV5-1 and TRBJ1-5; D uncertain. Trimming removed 0 bases from V and 0 bases from J, with 10 bases in between. Looked up from germline, CDR1 is SGHRS and CDR2 is YFSETQ. The CDR3 is 16 residues long. CDR3 nucleotide sequence: TGCGCCAGCAGCTTGGGAGGTTCTTATAGCAATCAGCCCCAGCATTTT. This codes for CASSLGGSYSNQPQHF.

This sequence joins TRBV4-1 and TRBJ2-5, with D possibly being TRBD1 (7 bases). V lost 4 bases to trimming and J lost 4 bases, with 16 bases between them. Germline V gene data show CDR1 as MGHRA and CDR2 as YSYEKL. CDR3 size: 15 residues. The CDR3: CASSPEGAGGETQYF. Written as DNA, the CDR3 is TGCGCCAGCAGCCCGGAGGGGGCTGGGGGAGAGACCCAGTACTTC.

The rearrangement links TRBV2 to TRBJ1-5; the match to TRBD1 covers 8 bases. This CDR3 has 14 residues. In germline, CDR1 is SNHLY, CDR2 FYNNEI. Germline trimming cut 6 bases from V and 6 bases from J; bases unmatched to any gene: 7. CDR3 sequence reads: CASRETGEGQPQHF. The CDR3 DNA is TGTGCCAGCAGGGAGACAGGGGAAGGTCAGCCCCAGCATTTT.

The chain joins TRBV2 to TRBJ2-3, with 11 positions matching TRBD1. Per germline, CDR1 SNHLY and CDR2 FYNNEI. The J segment lost 2 bases and the V segment lost 5 bases, leaving 6 bases of the junction unmatched. The CDR3 totals 16 residues. The CDR3, as DNA: TGTGCCAGCAGTAAGGGACAGGGGGACAACACAGATACGCAGTATTTT. Amino acid sequence: CASSKGQGDNTDTQYF.

This chain connects TRBV7-2 to TRBJ2-5; D is undetermined. Germline lookup yields CDR1 SGHTA and CDR2 FQGNSA. The CDR3 length is 14 residues. The V end lost 4 bases, the J end lost 1 base, and 10 bases lay between the germline ends. CDR3 sequence reads: CASSSSLTQETQYF. For the CDR3, the DNA is TGTGCCAGCAGCTCCTCCCTAACCCAAGAGACCCAGTACTTC.